Listed below are T cell receptor beta chains from one sample, sequenced in a study of memory CD4+ T cells and cytomegalovirus serostatus. The data were produced by immunoSEQ multiplex PCR, yet TCRdb's version contains in-frame clones alone and is incomplete. The sample lists 55,000 to 60,000 clones, about three quarters occurring once. The sample was memory CD4+ T cells from blood. These receptors originate from an adult in good health and CMV-seronegative. Each CDR3 is given with its conserved first and last residue. A D gene is named only where the DNA matches it firmly. Expanded clones get a size class; other rows say once, few or many, or leave the size out.

cdr3_aa	cdr3_nt	clone_size	v_call	j_call	d_call
CASSESVMGDQPQHF	TGTGCCAGCAGTGAAAGCGTGATGGGGGATCAGCCCCAGCATTTT	once	TRBV6-1	TRBJ1-5	NA
CASSVGQSNQPQHF	TGTGCCAGCAGCGTAGGACAATCAAATCAGCCCCAGCATTTT	NA	TRBV9	TRBJ1-5	NA
CASSEAGGTDYEQYF	TGTGCCAGCAGTGAAGCAGGCGGAACCGACTACGAGCAGTACTTC	NA	TRBV6-1	TRBJ2-7	NA
CAWSAQATNEAFF	TGTGCCTGGAGCGCACAAGCCACGAATGAAGCTTTCTTT	NA	TRBV30	TRBJ1-1	NA
CASSKIGRAQELFF	TGTGCCAGCAGCAAGATCGGACGGGCGCAGGAGCTGTTTTTT	NA	TRBV11-3	TRBJ2-2	NA
CSAPGLALETQYF	TGCAGCGCCCCGGGACTAGCCCTAGAGACCCAGTACTTC	NA	TRBV29-1	TRBJ2-5	TRBD2
CASSPSGQIGNTIYF	TGTGCCAGCAGCCCCTCAGGACAGATAGGAAACACCATATATTTT	once	TRBV5-5	TRBJ1-3	NA
CASSEMSSGSPLHF	TGTGCCAGCAGTGAAATGAGTTCGGGTTCACCCCTCCACTTT	NA	TRBV6-1	TRBJ1-6	NA
CASSLSALDEQFF	TGTGCCAGCAGCTTATCGGCCCTCGATGAGCAGTTCTTC	few	TRBV7-2	TRBJ2-1	NA
CASSQGTAQETQYF	TGCGCCAGCAGCCAAGGGACAGCCCAAGAGACCCAGTACTTC	NA	TRBV4-1	TRBJ2-5	NA
CAWSVAQSYGYTF	TGTGCCTGGAGTGTAGCACAGTCCTATGGCTACACCTTC	few	TRBV30	TRBJ1-2	NA